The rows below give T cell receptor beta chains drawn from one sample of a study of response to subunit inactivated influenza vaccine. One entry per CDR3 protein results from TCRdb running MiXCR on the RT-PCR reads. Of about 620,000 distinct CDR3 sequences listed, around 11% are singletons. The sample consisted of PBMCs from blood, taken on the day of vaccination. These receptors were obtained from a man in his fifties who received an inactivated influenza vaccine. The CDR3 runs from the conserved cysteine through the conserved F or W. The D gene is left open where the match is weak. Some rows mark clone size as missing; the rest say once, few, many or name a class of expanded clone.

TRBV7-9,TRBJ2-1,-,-,CASSFPPGTNNEQFF,TGTGCCAGCAGCTTCCCCCCCGGGACAAACAATGAGCAGTTCTTC
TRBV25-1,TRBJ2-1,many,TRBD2,CASTGLAGGGSYNEQFF,TGTGCCAGCACGGGTCTAGCGGGAGGGGGGTCCTACAATGAGCAGTTCTTC
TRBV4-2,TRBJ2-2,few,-,CASSQGRRIVAGELFF,TGTGCCAGCAGCCAAGGCCGCCGAATCGTGGCCGGGGAGCTGTTTTTT
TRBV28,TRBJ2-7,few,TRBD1,CASSSGQGSGEQYF,TGTGCCAGCAGTTCGGGACAGGGTAGTGGCGAGCAGTACTTC
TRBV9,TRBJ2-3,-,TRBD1,CASSTRQGVGDTQYF,TGTGCCAGCAGCACCCGACAGGGGGTAGGAGATACGCAGTATTTT
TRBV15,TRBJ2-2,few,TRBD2,CATSRDKLAGYTGELFF,TGTGCCACCAGCAGAGATAAGCTAGCGGGTTATACCGGGGAGCTGTTTTTT
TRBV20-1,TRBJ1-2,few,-,CSARNYSQTGAQITNYGYTF,TGCAGTGCTAGAAATTATTCCCAGACGGGGGCTCAAATTACTAACTATGGCTACACCTTC
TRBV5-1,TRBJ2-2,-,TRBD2,CASSLRTSGQTGELFF,TGCGCCAGCAGCCTAAGGACTAGCGGACAAACCGGGGAGCTGTTTTTT
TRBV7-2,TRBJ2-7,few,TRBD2,CASSLSAGGLSYEQYF,TGTGCCAGCAGCTTAAGTGCGGGGGGGCTTTCCTACGAGCAGTACTTC
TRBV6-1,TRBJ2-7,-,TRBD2,CASSEISVGGSRAYEQYF,TGTGCCAGCAGTGAAATATCGGTAGGCGGGAGTAGGGCCTACGAGCAGTACTTC
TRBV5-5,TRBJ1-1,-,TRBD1,CASSKLQGAPTEAFF,TGTGCCAGCAGCAAACTTCAGGGGGCGCCCACTGAAGCTTTCTTT
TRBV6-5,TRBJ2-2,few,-,CASSYSISGDTGELFF,TGTGCCAGCAGTTACTCGATATCAGGGGACACCGGGGAGCTGTTTTTT
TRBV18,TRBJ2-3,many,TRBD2,CASSPVAGGLDTQYF,TGTGCCAGCTCACCCGTCGCGGGGGGGCTGGATACGCAGTATTTT
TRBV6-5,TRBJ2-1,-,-,CASSYDGNEQFF,TGTGCCAGCAGTTACGACGGGAATGAGCAGTTCTTC
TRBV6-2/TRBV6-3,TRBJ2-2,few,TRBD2,CASRRESGGLFF,TGTGCCAGTCGGCGGGAGAGCGGGGGGCTGTTTTTT